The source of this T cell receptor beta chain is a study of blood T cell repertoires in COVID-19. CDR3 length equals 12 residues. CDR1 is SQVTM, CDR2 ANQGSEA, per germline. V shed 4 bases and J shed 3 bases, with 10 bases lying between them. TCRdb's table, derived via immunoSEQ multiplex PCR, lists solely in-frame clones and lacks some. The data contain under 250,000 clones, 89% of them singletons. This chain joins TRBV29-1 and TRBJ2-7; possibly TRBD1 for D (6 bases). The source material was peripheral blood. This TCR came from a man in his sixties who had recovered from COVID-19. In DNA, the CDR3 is TGCAGCGTTGCCTGGGGGCTCTACGAGCAGTACTTC. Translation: CSVAWGLYEQYF.